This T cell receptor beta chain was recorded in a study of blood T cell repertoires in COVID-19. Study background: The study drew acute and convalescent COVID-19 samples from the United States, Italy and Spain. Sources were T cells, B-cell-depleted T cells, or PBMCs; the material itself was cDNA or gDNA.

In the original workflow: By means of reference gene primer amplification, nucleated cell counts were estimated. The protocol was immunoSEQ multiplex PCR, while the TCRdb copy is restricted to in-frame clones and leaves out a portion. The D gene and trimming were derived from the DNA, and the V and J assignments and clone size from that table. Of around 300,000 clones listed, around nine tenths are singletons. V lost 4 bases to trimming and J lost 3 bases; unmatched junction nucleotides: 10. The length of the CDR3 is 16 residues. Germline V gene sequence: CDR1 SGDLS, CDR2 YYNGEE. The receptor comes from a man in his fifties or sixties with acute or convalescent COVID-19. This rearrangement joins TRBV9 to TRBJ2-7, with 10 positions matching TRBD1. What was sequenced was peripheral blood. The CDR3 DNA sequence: TGTGCCAGCAGCACCGGGACAGGGGCGTATCTCTACGAGCAGTACTTC. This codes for CASSTGTGAYLYEQYF.